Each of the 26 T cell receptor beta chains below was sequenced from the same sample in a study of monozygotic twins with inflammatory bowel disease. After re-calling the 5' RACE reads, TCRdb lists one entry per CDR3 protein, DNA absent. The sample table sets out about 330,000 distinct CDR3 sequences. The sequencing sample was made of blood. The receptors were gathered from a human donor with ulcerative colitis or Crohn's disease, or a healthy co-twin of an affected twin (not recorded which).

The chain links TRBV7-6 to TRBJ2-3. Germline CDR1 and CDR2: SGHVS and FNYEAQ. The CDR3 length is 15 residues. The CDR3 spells CASSLARAKADTQYF. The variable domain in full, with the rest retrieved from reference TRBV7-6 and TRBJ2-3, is GAGVSQSPRYKVTKRGQDVALRCDPISGHVSLYWYRQALGQGPEFLTYFNYEAQQDKSGLPNDRFSAERPEGSISTLTIQRTEQRDSAMYRCASSLARAKADTQYFGPGTRLTVL.

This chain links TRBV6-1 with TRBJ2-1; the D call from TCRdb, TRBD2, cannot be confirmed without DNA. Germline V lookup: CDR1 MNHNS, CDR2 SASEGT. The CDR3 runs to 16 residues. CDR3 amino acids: CASSVLAGEGFNEQFF.

The CDR3 sequence is CASSLVLTGTNTIYF. The chain combines TRBV5-8 with TRBJ1-3; TCRdb names TRBD1, which stays unverified in the absence of DNA. The CDR3 loop spans 15 amino acids. The germline V gene encodes CDR1 SGHTS and CDR2 YDEGEE.

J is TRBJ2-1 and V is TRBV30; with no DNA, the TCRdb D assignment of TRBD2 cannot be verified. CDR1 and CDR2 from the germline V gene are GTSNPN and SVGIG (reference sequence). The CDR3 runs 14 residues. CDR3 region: CAWGSGGRLGQQFF.

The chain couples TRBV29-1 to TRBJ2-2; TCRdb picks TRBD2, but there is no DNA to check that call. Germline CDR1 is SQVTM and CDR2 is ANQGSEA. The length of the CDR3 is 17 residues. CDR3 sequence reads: CSVEIAQGQTNTGELFF.

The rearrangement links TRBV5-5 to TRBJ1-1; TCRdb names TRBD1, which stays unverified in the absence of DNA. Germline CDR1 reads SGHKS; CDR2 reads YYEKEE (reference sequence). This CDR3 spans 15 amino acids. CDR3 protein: CASSFLPGGGTEAFF.

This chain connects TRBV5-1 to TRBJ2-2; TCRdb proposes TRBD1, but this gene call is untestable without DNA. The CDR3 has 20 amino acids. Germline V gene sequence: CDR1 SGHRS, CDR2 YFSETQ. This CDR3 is CASSSLPGSVEGANTGELFF.

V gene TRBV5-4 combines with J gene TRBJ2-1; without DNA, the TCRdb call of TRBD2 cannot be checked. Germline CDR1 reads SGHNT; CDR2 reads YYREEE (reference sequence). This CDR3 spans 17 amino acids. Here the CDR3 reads CASSSRGGLAGPNEQFF.

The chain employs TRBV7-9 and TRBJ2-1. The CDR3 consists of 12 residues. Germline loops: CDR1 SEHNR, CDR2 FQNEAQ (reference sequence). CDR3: CASEDSYNEQFF.

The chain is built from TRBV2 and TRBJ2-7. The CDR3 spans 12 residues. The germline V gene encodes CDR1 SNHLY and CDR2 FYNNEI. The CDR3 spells CASSDHLGEQYF.

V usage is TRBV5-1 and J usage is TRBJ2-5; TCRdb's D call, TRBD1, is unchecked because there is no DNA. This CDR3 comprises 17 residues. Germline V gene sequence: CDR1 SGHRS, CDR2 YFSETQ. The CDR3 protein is CASSLGPLTGPQETQYF.

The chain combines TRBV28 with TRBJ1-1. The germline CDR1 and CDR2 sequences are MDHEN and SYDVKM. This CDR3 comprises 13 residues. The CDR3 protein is CASRPGLYTEAFF.

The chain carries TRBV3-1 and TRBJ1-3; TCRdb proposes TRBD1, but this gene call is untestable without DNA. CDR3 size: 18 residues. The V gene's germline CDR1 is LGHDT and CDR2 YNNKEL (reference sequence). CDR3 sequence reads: CASSRDPTHRGGGNTIYF.

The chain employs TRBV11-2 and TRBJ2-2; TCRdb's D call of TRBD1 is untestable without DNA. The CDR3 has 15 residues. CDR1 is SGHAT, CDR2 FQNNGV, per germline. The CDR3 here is CASSPGTSNTGELFF.

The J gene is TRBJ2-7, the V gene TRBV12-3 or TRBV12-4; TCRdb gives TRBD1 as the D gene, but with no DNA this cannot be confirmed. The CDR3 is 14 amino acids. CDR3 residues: CASSLSGTIYEQYF.

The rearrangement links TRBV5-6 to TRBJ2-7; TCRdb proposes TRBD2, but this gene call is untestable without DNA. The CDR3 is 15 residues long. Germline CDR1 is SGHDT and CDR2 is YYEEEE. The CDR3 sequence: CASSPAASGRYEQYF.

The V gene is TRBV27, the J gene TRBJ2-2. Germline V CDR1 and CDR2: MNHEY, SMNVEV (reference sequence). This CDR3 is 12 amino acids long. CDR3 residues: CASRKSTGELFF.

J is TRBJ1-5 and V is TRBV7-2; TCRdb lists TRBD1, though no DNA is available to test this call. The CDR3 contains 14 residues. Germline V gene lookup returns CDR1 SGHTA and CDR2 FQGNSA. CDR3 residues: CASSLRTLAQPQHF.

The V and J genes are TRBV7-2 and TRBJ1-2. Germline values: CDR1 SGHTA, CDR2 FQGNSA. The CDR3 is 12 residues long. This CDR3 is CASSSPPGGYTF.

This chain's CDR3 is CASSFWDDHQPQHF. The chain couples TRBV5-8 to TRBJ1-5; absent DNA, TCRdb's TRBD1 call cannot be checked. The CDR3 has 14 amino acids. Germline CDR1 reads SGHTS; CDR2 reads YDEGEE.

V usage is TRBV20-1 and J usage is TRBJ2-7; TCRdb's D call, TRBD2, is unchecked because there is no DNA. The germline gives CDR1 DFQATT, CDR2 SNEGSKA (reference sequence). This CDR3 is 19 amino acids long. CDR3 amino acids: CSARPGTSGGALSSYEQYF.

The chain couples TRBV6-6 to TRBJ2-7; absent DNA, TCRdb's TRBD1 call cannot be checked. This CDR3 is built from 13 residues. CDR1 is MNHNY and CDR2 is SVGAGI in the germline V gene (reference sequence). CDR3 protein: CASTTDRVGEQYF.

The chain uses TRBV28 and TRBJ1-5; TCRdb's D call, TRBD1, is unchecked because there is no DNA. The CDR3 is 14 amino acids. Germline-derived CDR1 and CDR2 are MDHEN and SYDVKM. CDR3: CASRPQGARQPQHF. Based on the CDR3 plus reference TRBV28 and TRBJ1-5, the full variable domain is DVKVTQSSRYLVKRTGEKVFLECVQDMDHENMFWYRQDPGLGLRLIYFSYDVKMKEKGDIPEGYSVSREKKERFSLILESASTNQTSMYLCASRPQGARQPQHFGDGTRLSIL.

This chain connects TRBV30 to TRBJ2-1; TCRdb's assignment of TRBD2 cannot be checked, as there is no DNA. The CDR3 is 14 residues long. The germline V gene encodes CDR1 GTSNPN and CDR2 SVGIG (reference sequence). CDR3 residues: CAWTSGGSEGEQFF.

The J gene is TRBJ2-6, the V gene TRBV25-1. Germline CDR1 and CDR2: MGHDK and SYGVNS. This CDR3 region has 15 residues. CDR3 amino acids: CASSDWGSGANVLTF.

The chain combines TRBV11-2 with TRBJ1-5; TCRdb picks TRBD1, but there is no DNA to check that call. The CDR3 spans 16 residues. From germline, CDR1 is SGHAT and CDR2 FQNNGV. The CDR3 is CASSLGGRERDQPQHF.